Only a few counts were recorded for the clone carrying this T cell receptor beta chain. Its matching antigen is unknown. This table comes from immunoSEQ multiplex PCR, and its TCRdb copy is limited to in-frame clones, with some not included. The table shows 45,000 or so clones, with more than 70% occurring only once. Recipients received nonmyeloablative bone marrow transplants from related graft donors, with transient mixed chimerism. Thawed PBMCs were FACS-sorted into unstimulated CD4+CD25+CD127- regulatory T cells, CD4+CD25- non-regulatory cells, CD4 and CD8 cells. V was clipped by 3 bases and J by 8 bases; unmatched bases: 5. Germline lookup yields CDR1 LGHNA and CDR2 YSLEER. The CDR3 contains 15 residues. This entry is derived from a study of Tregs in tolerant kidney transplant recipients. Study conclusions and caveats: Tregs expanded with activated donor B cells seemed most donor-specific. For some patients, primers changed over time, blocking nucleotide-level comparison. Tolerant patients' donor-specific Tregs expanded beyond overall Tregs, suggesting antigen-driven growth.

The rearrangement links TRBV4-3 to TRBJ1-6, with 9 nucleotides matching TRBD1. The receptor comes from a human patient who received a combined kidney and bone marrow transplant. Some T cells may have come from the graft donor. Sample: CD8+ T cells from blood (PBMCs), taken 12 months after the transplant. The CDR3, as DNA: TGCGCCAGCAGCCACGTTACAGGGGGCGATTCACCCCTCCACTTT. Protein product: CASSHVTGGDSPLHF.